One TCR beta chain is described in this entry. Its antigen is unknown. Base qualities are missing; no much larger clone stands one base away. According to the study, the label for this sample's time point signals: cycle 1 day 1 (C1D1), immediately before nivolumab initiation. Every trial patient had relapsed following autologous stem cell transplantation, and prior brentuximab vedotin exposure was what differed among cohorts A, B and C. The trial cohort included 50 to 60 patients with relapsed/refractory classical Hodgkin lymphoma, and each patient had a best overall response of complete response, partial response or progressive disease. Trial patients were treated with single-agent nivolumab in the multi-cohort phase II CheckMate 205 trial. An independent review committee assessed best overall response by applying the 2007 International Working Group response criteria. Trial PBMCs were collected just before the start of nivolumab (C1D1) and during therapy at cycle 2 day 1 and cycle 4 day 1. Peripheral blood was collected in 8 mL Vacutainer Cell Preparation Tubes, from which PBMCs were isolated by centrifugation and then cryopreserved.

The CDR3 has 12 amino acids, counting the end cysteine and phenylalanine. The DNA shown is the 36-base CDR3, in frame from base 1. V and J are truncated by 5 bases and 4 bases respectively, leaving an intervening sequence of 9 bases. CDR1 and CDR2, per the germline V gene (reference sequence), are SEHNR and FQNEAQ. This sample was included in a study of PD-1 blockade in classical Hodgkin lymphoma (dated by TCRdb to the early 2020s). About the full investigation: Nivolumab dosing was 3 mg/kg intravenously every 2 weeks, continuing until either disease progression or unacceptable toxicity. The study used CyTOF and TCR beta sequencing to define a peripheral blood immune signature of response to PD-1 blockade in classical Hodgkin lymphoma.

Points the paper makes about the study in general: CD4+ but not CD8+ TCR diversity rose significantly by C4D1 (p=0.0027 vs p=0.16), most apparent in complete responders (p=0.02). Newly diagnosed patients were reported to have lower baseline TCR diversity than healthy donors, and relapsed/refractory patients were reported to have lower baseline TCR diversity still. Lower diversity was observed in patients in whom nivolumab was started less than 1 year after ASCT, and these patients were excluded from later analyses so that confounding by immune reconstitution would be avoided. The study was limited to a single clinical trial cohort, and causes of repertoire differences, possibly disease activity or prior therapy, remained undefined. Baseline diversity similar to that of newly diagnosed patients was observed in trial patients achieving complete response, whereas significantly lower diversity was observed in partial responders and progressors.

Genomic DNA was extracted with the Qiagen DNeasy kit from unsorted PBMCs and from negatively selected CD4+ and CD8+ fractions. TCR beta CDR3 regions were subjected to amplification by immunoSEQ multiplex PCR with primers that anneal to V and J segments. A synthetic immune receptor repertoire was used to minimize amplification bias, and remaining bias was computationally removed after sequencing. As for the original processing: Repertoire diversity was quantified as the Shannon entropy index using custom Python scripts. Unsorted, CD4+ and CD8+ repertoires were analyzed separately, except in combined analyses where CD4+ and CD8+ sequences were merged in silico. A clone was considered expanded if an increase in frequency of at least 2-fold after treatment relative to C1D1 was found, and a pseudocount of 0.5 was applied to clones undetected at baseline. Clones with 0 or 1 copy at C1D1 were defined as singleton clones, while clones with 2 or more copies were defined as non-singleton clones. Clones expanded in unsorted samples were annotated as CD4+, CD8+ or unknown by matching protein sequences in sorted samples from the same patient. Diversity changes from C1D1 to C4D1 were tested in paired samples using Wilcoxon tests. This immuneACCESS table, as held by TCRdb, lists in-frame sequences with V and J called but not all clones. Of the missing ones, under half trace to an unresolved V gene in checked studies; the others have no known cause. That table supplies the V and J calls and clone size; D and trimming were determined from the DNA. Present in this sample are about 13,000 clones, 85% to 90% of which were seen just once. Around 37% of the sample rests with the top ten.

The sequences come from peripheral blood mononuclear cells (PBMCs), collected at baseline. Recombination joined TRBV7-9 with TRBJ2-7, and the D gene may be TRBD2, 6 bases matching. The TCR originated in a human donor with classical Hodgkin lymphoma. The base sequence is TGTGCCAGCAGCAGGACTATATACGAGCAGTACTTC. Its protein product is CASSRTIYEQYF.